The 20 T cell receptor beta chains below were found in one sample sequenced in a study of control samples from healthy donors and cancer patients. Sequenced by immunoSEQ multiplex PCR; TCRdb stores in-frame clones only, minus some. The sample carries about 120,000 clones, about 87% recorded once. The sequencing sample was made of blood. Every receptor here comes from a man aged 25-45 years in good health.

In this sample, this clone turned up once. The V gene is TRBV24-1, the J gene TRBJ1-5; no clear D gene. Looked up from germline, CDR1 is KGHDR and CDR2 is SFDVKD. The CDR3 runs 13 residues. The V gene lost 2 bases and the J gene lost 5 bases, with 6 bases spanning the gap. The CDR3 region has the DNA TGTGCCACCAGTGATTCGTACTATCAGCCCCAGCATTTT. The encoded protein is CATSDSYYQPQHF.

Only one count was recorded for this clone. V gene TRBV6-5 combines with J gene TRBJ1-2; TRBD1 agrees at 11 bases. Germline CDR1 MNHEY, CDR2 SVGAGI. CDR3 length: 14 residues. J gave up 6 bases and V 6 bases, and 6 bases lay outside the gene matches. Written as DNA, the CDR3 is TGTGCCAGCAGCCTGATGGACAGGGGGCATGGCTACACCTTC. Amino acid sequence: CASSLMDRGHGYTF.

CDR3 sequence (DNA): TGCGCCAGCAGCCGCCAGCCTCTCGAGGGCGGACTGACTTTC. This translates into CASSRQPLEGGLTF. The V and J genes are TRBV4-1 and TRBJ2-6, with TRBD2 as a possible D gene (5 bases). Germline V gene lookup returns CDR1 MGHRA and CDR2 YSYEKL. This CDR3 spans 14 amino acids. The V and J ends lost 4 bases and 16 bases respectively, with 20 bases between them.

This clone was counted only a few times. V is TRBV3-1 (or the pseudogene TRBV3-2) and J is TRBJ1-6; D gene ambiguous. Germline V gene data show CDR1 as LGHDT and CDR2 as YNNKEL (reference sequence). V was pared by 2 bases and J by 9 bases, with 5 bases between. This CDR3 has 12 amino acids. The CDR3 is CASSQLGSPLHF. Written as DNA, the CDR3 is TGTGCCAGCAGCCAACTCGGTTCACCCCTCCACTTT.

The rearrangement links TRBV4-2 to TRBJ2-6; weak D call: TRBD2 (5 bases). The CDR3 consists of 16 residues. Germline V gene lookup returns CDR1 LGHNA and CDR2 YNFKEQ. The V end was cut by 4 bases, the J end by 0 bases, with 10 bases between. This CDR3 reads CASSPLGSSGANVLTF. In nucleotides, the CDR3 is TGTGCCAGCAGCCCCCTAGGGAGCTCTGGGGCCAACGTCCTGACTTTC.

The CDR3 spells CASRRVIEDGYTF. The DNA for the CDR3 is TGTGCCAGTAGAAGGGTCATAGAGGATGGCTACACCTTC. The chain has TRBV19 and TRBJ1-2; D is ambiguous. The length of the CDR3 is 13 residues. Trimming removed 6 bases at V and 6 bases at J, with 14 bases between. Per germline, CDR1 LNHDA and CDR2 SQIVND (reference sequence).

The chain combines TRBV10-2 with TRBJ2-3, with TRBD2 matching 9 bases. This CDR3 contains 15 residues. V gave up 6 bases and J gave up 2 bases; unmatched junction bases: 6. CDR1 is WSHSY and CDR2 is SAAADI in the germline V gene. The CDR3 DNA sequence: TGCGCCAGCAGGGCCACTAGCGGGCCCACAGATACGCAGTATTTT. Its protein product is CASRATSGPTDTQYF.

The chain recombines TRBV3-1 (or the pseudogene TRBV3-2) with TRBJ2-2; 10 bases map to TRBD1. CDR1 and CDR2 (germline): LGHDT, YNNKEL (reference sequence). J gave up 5 bases and V 4 bases, and 7 bases lay outside the gene matches. The CDR3 runs to 16 residues. CDR3 bases: TGTGCCAGCAGCCTGGAGCCGGGACAGGGGACCGGGGAGCTGTTTTTT. It translates to CASSLEPGQGTGELFF.

This clone was detected once. The V and J genes are TRBV7-8 and TRBJ1-1; TRBD1 matches at 9 bases. V was clipped by 0 bases and J by 4 bases; unmatched bases: 9. In germline, CDR1 is SGHVS, CDR2 FQNEAQ. The CDR3 is made up of 17 amino acids. The CDR3 region has the DNA TGTGCCAGCAGCTTAGCGGGGACAGGGCGAATGTCCACTGAAGCTTTCTTT. Translation: CASSLAGTGRMSTEAFF.

The chain links TRBV19 to TRBJ2-3, with D perhaps matching TRBD2 (6 bases). The germline V gene encodes CDR1 LNHDA and CDR2 SQIVND (reference sequence). The V gene lost 11 bases and the J gene lost 2 bases, with 20 bases spanning the gap. This CDR3 spans 15 amino acids. The CDR3, as DNA: TGTGCCTCTGAATCGGGCGGGGCACTCACAGATACGCAGTATTTT. The encoded protein is CASESGGALTDTQYF. Using reference TRBV19 and TRBJ2-3 for the parts outside the CDR3, the full variable domain is DGGITQSPKYLFRKEGQNVTLSCEQNLNHDAMYWYRQDPGQGLRLIYYSQIVNDFQKGDIAEGYSVSREKKESFPLTVTSAQKNPTAFYLCASESGGALTDTQYFGPGTRLTVL.

The V call is TRBV6-6, the J call TRBJ2-5; the match to TRBD2 covers 10 bases. Germline-derived CDR1 and CDR2 are MNHNY and SVGAGI (reference sequence). The CDR3 sequence is 13 residues long. The V and J ends lost 6 bases and 7 bases, in that order; junction bases with no gene match: 5. The CDR3 DNA reads as TGTGCCAGCAGCCCTAGCGGGGGCGGGACCCAGTACTTC. Protein: CASSPSGGGTQYF.

The chain employs TRBV18 and TRBJ1-2, with TRBD1 identical over 7 bases. The CDR3 is made up of 14 amino acids. The germline gives CDR1 KGHSH, CDR2 LQKENI. Losses at the gene ends were 6 bases for V and 2 bases for J; bases not matched to a gene: 6. CDR3 nucleotides: TGTGCCAGCTCGTCGGGACAGAAGAACTATGGCTACACCTTC. Translating gives CASSSGQKNYGYTF.

This clone is a singleton in its sample. The chain has TRBV30 and TRBJ1-5; D call uncertain. CDR3 length: 19 amino acids. V gave up 3 bases and J gave up 2 bases, with 26 bases separating them. CDR1 is GTSNPN, CDR2 SVGIG, per germline (reference sequence). The CDR3 here is CAWSVRDFRWERGNQPQHF. The CDR3 DNA reads TGTGCCTGGAGCGTAAGGGATTTCAGGTGGGAGCGCGGCAATCAGCCCCAGCATTTT. Complete variable domain (other parts from reference TRBV30 and TRBJ1-5): SQTIHQWPATLVQPVGSPLSLECTVEGTSNPNLYWYRQAAGRGLQLLFYSVGIGQISSEVPQNLSASRPQDRQFILSSKKLLLSDSGFYLCAWSVRDFRWERGNQPQHFGDGTRLSIL.

The chain employs TRBV19 and TRBJ2-5; D ambiguous. This CDR3 has 13 amino acids. Germline lookup yields CDR1 LNHDA and CDR2 SQIVND (reference sequence). Trimming took 10 bases from V and 2 from J, leaving 14 bases between them. The CDR3 bases are TGTGCCACCATTCAAGAGGAGCAAGAGACCCAGTACTTC. Translating gives CATIQEEQETQYF.

The gene calls are TRBV29-1 and TRBJ2-5; TRBD2 agrees at 14 bases. The V gene's germline CDR1 is SQVTM and CDR2 ANQGSEA. This CDR3 has 14 residues. V dropped 6 bases and J dropped 5; count of bases not matched to a gene: 5. The CDR3, as DNA: TGCAGCGTCCGACTAGCGGGGGGGCTCGAGACCCAGTACTTC. Translating gives CSVRLAGGLETQYF.

The gene calls are TRBV7-2 and TRBJ1-2; TRBD1 agrees at 7 bases. This CDR3 is built from 14 residues. From germline, CDR1 is SGHTA and CDR2 FQGNSA. Trimming took 4 bases from V and 6 from J; bases not matched to a gene: 8. CDR3 DNA sequence: TGTGCCAGCAGCTCTCTGACAGGGATGGATGGCTACACCTTC. As protein: CASSSLTGMDGYTF.

The rearrangement uses TRBV10-3 and TRBJ2-1, with a tentative D call TRBD2 (5 bases). Germline V CDR1 and CDR2: ENHRY, SYGVKD. V was trimmed by 2 bases and J by 8 bases, leaving 7 bases between them. The CDR3 loop spans 12 amino acids. The CDR3 DNA sequence: TGTGCCATCAGTGAGGGGCGGGATGAGCAGTTCTTC. This encodes CAISEGRDEQFF.

This clone was detected once. The DNA of the CDR3 is TGCGCCAGCAGTGAGCTACAGACAGGGGAGGGAGGGCCCGCGACCCAGCATTTT. This translates into CASSELQTGEGGPATQHF. This rearrangement joins TRBV10-2 to TRBJ1-5, with 8 bases matching TRBD1. Germline loops: CDR1 WSHSY, CDR2 SAAADI. The CDR3 contains 18 residues. Losses at the gene ends were 2 bases for V and 11 bases for J; bases not matched to a gene: 20.

The chain employs TRBV4-1 and TRBJ1-5; D is undetermined. This CDR3 comprises 15 residues. Between the trimmed V and J ends, which lost 1 base and 4 bases, there was a span of 11 bases. Germline CDR1 is MGHRA and CDR2 is YSYEKL. Here the CDR3 reads CASSQGGGTNQPQHF. The CDR3 region has the DNA TGCGCCAGCAGCCAAGGCGGCGGTACTAATCAGCCCCAGCATTTT.

The chain carries TRBV13 and TRBJ2-7, with a weak D call TRBD1 (6 bases). The germline V and J ends were trimmed by 3 bases and 2 bases, with 11 bases remaining between them. Germline CDR1 is PRHDT and CDR2 is FYEKMQ (reference sequence). The CDR3 is 14 residues long. The CDR3, as DNA: TGTGCCAGCAGCTTGGGACAAGGCCCCTACGAGCAGTACTTC. Its protein is CASSLGQGPYEQYF.